This T cell receptor beta chain derives from a study of blood T cells in healthy people across ages. The CDR3 loop spans 18 amino acids. Germline V gene data show CDR1 as MDHEN and CDR2 as SYDVKM. A second roughly 7 to 12 cycle PCR used barcoded and J-beta primers. One entry per CDR3 protein, called by TCRdb with MiXCR from the 5' RACE reads. In the table there are 700,000 to 950,000 distinct CDR3 sequences, 55% to 75% of which are singletons. Comment on this clonotype: Mismatch with germline at one junction end may stem from a read error.

The receptor's source is a man aged 30-40 years in good health. The chain is built from TRBV28 and TRBJ2-7, with a tentative D call TRBD1 (6 bases). The sample taken for sequencing was blood. This CDR3 reads CASSSDLDPRDIHDEQYF. CDR3 bases: TGTGCCAGCAGTTCCGACCTCGATCCCCGGGACATTCACGACGAACAGTACTTC.